These 10 T cell receptor beta chains share one sample of origin, sequenced in a study of T cell responses to AZD1222 COVID-19 vaccine. The protocol was immunoSEQ multiplex PCR, while the TCRdb copy is restricted to in-frame clones and leaves out a portion. The sample consists of about 150,000 clones, 90% of them appearing once. Specimen: peripheral blood, collected on day 0 of AZD1222 vaccination. These receptors came from an adult in good health.

The chain couples TRBV9 to TRBJ1-1; a weak D match, TRBD1 (6 bases). This CDR3 is 15 amino acids long. Germline CDR1 SGDLS, CDR2 YYNGEE. V gave up 3 bases and J gave up 3 bases, with 15 bases separating them. The CDR3: CASSARGREDTEAFF. The DNA of the CDR3 is TGTGCCAGCAGCGCCAGGGGCAGGGAGGACACTGAAGCTTTCTTT.

V gene TRBV12-3 or TRBV12-4 combines with J gene TRBJ1-3, with D unclear. V lost 5 bases, J lost 2 bases, and 7 bases lay in between. The CDR3 covers 13 residues. The CDR3 sequence: CASSRGTGNTIYF. The CDR3 DNA reads as TGTGCCAGCAGTCGGGGAACTGGAAACACCATATATTTT.

CDR3 sequence (DNA): TGTGCCAGCAGCTTCGGAGTTCTTCGCCCACCCGCCGAGACCCAGTACTTC. The encoded protein is CASSFGVLRPPAETQYF. The chain links TRBV12-1 to TRBJ2-5; the D segment call TRBD2 is taken from the table without a DNA check. TRBV12-1 is reported as a pseudogene. The CDR3 length is 17 residues.

CDR3 in amino acids: CASSKPSGGARYEQFF. The DNA of the CDR3 is TGTGCCAGCAGTAAACCAAGCGGGGGGGCAAGATATGAGCAGTTCTTC. The V call is TRBV2, the J call TRBJ2-1; 10 nucleotides align to TRBD2. The CDR3 totals 16 residues. CDR1 and CDR2 (germline): SNHLY, FYNNEI. With V trimmed by 5 bases and J by 8 bases, 12 bases remained unmatched.

The chain carries TRBV18 and TRBJ1-6; TRBD1 aligns across 12 bases. The CDR3 is 17 amino acids. Per the germline V gene, CDR1 is KGHSH and CDR2 is LQKENI. V lost 1 base and J lost 8; bases outside the gene matches: 6. The CDR3: CASSPLGQGAVDSPLHF. CDR3 nucleotide sequence: TGTGCCAGCTCACCACTGGGACAGGGGGCGGTTGATTCACCCCTCCACTTT.

This chain joins TRBV5-6 and TRBJ1-5; D possibly corresponds to TRBD1 (6 bases). V gave up 2 bases and J gave up 3 bases, with 12 bases separating them. CDR3 length: 15 residues. In germline, CDR1 is SGHDT, CDR2 YYEEEE. The DNA for the CDR3 is TGTGCCAGCAGCTTCGGGGGGGGCGACAATCAGCCCCAGCATTTT. This codes for CASSFGGGDNQPQHF.

The rearrangement joins TRBV11-2 to TRBJ2-1, with 7 positions matching TRBD1. CDR1 is SGHAT and CDR2 is FQNNGV in the germline V gene. After removal of 5 bases from V and 0 bases from J, the junction contained 7 bases not matched to a gene. There are 16 residues in the CDR3. The CDR3 coding sequence is TGTGCCAGCAGCGCCCCCGGGACAGACTCCTACAATGAGCAGTTCTTC. Translation: CASSAPGTDSYNEQFF.

The chain employs TRBV6-2 or TRBV6-3 and TRBJ1-6; TRBD1 agrees at 7 bases. The CDR3 runs 15 residues. The germline V gene has CDR1 MNHEY and CDR2 SVGEGT. V was pared by 2 bases and J by 9 bases, with 7 bases of the junction left unmatched. The CDR3 is CASSYGTVAISPLHF. The CDR3, as DNA: TGTGCCAGCAGTTACGGGACAGTCGCGATTTCACCCCTCCACTTT.

On this clone: At one end the junction does not follow the germline gene, possibly because of a read error. This sequence joins TRBV7-7 and TRBJ2-7, with D perhaps matching TRBD2 (6 bases). Germline loops: CDR1 SSHAT, CDR2 FNYEAQ (reference sequence). The CDR3 sequence is 13 residues long. In nucleotides, the CDR3 is TGTGCTAGCAGCTTCGGCGGGAACTACGAGCAGTACTTC. Protein product: CASSFGGNYEQYF.

In this sample, this clone turned up once. J is TRBJ2-7 and V is TRBV6-1; the D is unclear. V shed 2 bases and J shed 5 bases, with 13 bases lying between them. Per the germline V gene, CDR1 is MNHNS and CDR2 is SASEGT. The CDR3 is made up of 14 amino acids. In nucleotides, the CDR3 is TGTGCCAGCAGTGAACGCTCTAGGAACGACGAGCAGTACTTC. Amino acid sequence: CASSERSRNDEQYF.